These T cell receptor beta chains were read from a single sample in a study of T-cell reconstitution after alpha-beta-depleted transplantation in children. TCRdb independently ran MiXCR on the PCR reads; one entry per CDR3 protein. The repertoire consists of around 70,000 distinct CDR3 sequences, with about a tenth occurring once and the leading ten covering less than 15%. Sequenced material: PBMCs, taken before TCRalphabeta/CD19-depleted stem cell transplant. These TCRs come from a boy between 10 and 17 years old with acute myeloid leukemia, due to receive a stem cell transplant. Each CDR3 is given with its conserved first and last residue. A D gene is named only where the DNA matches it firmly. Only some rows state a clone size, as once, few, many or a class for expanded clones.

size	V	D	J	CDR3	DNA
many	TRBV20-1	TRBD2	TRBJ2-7	CSVQKLAGYEQYF	TGCAGTGTTCAAAAATTAGCGGGATACGAGCAGTACTTC
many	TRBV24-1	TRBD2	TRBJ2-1	CATSDLAENNEQFF	TGTGCCACCAGTGACCTAGCGGAGAACAATGAGCAGTTCTTC
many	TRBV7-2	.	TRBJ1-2	CASSPRTVGGYGYTF	TGTGCCAGCAGCCCCCGGACAGTTGGAGGCTATGGCTACACCTTC
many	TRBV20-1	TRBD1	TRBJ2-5	CSTPGQFKETQYF	TGCAGTACTCCGGGACAGTTTAAAGAGACCCAGTACTTC
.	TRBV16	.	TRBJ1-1	CASSHPSRGRNTEAFF	TGTGCCAGCAGCCATCCCTCCAGGGGAAGGAACACTGAAGCTTTCTTT
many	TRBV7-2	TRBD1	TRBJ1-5	CASSLGWGQTSNQPQHF	TGTGCCAGCAGCTTGGGGTGGGGACAGACAAGCAATCAGCCCCAGCATTTT
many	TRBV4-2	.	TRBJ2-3	CASSQAWTDTQYF	TGTGCCAGCAGCCAAGCTTGGACAGATACGCAGTATTTT
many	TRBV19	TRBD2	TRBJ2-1	CASSSTSGTYNEQFF	TGTGCCAGTAGTTCGACTAGCGGGACCTACAATGAGCAGTTCTTC
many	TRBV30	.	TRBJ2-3	CAWAVGDTQYF	TGTGCCTGGGCCGTAGGAGATACGCAGTATTTT
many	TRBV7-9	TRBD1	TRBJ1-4	CASSSLRRGPEKLFF	TGTGCCAGCAGCTCCCTCAGAAGGGGGCCTGAAAAACTGTTTTTT
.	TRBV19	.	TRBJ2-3	CASSIGTRATDTQYF	TGTGCCAGTAGTATCGGCACGAGGGCCACAGATACGCAGTATTTT
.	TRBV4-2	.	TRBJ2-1	CASSPGLLSDTITGYNEQFF	TGTGCCAGCAGCCCCGGGCTCCTCTCGGATACGATTACGGGGTACAATGAGCAGTTCTTC
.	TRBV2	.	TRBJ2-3	CASRGPIIKLPQHTDTQYF	TGTGCCAGCAGGGGACCCATTATTAAACTCCCCCAACACACAGATACGCAGTATTTT
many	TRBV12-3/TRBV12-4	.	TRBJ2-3	CASSLGQSTDTQYF	TGTGCCAGCAGTTTAGGGCAGAGCACAGATACGCAGTATTTT
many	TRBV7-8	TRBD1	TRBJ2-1	CASSLRDSTYNEQFF	TGTGCCAGCAGCTTACGGGACAGTACTTACAATGAGCAGTTCTTC
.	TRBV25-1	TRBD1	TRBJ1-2	CASSEVQGEGGGYTF	TGTGCCAGCAGTGAAGTACAGGGGGAGGGTGGTGGCTACACCTTC
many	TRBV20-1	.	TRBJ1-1	CSAGGWGLIDTEAFF	TGCAGTGCTGGGGGGTGGGGGCTGATTGACACTGAAGCTTTCTTT
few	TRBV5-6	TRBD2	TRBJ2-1	CASSLEGTSGRNEQFF	TGTGCCAGCAGCTTGGAGGGGACTAGCGGGAGAAATGAGCAGTTCTTC
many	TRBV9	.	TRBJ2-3	CASSPDGDTQYF	TGTGCCAGCAGCCCCGATGGGGATACGCAGTATTTT
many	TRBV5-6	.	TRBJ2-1	CASSLGVKYKGQFF	TGTGCCAGCAGCTTGGGGGTAAAGTACAAGGGGCAGTTCTTC
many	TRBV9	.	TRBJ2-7	CASSAMGYEQYF	TGTGCCAGCAGCGCGATGGGGTACGAGCAGTACTTC
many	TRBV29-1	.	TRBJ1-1	CSVGKKGNTEAFF	TGCAGCGTTGGAAAGAAGGGGAACACTGAAGCTTTCTTT